This T cell receptor (beta chain) is drawn from a study of cytomegalovirus exposure and HLA in healthy donors. The primer mix had 60 Vbeta and 13 Jbeta primers. Profiled with immunoSEQ multiplex PCR; TCRdb holds only in-frame clones, not every one. Of more than 150,000 clones listed, 80% are singletons. Trimming at V came to 5 bases and at J to 3 bases, leaving 7 bases not matched to a gene. CDR3 size: 15 residues. Germline V gene data show CDR1 as LNHDA and CDR2 as SQIVND (reference sequence). Concerning this clone itself: Its antigen remains unidentified.

Study observations and caveats: Earlier analysis found most TCR beta V segments productive about 90% or about 30% of the time. Presence/absence analyses rested on an assumption that sequencing depth was roughly uniform across donors. HLA-A and HLA-B allele assignments for most subjects were reportedly predicted accurately using TCR beta sequences. In vitro confirmation showed three CMV-associated chains to be CMV antigen specific.

This sequence was found in a boy between 10 and 17 years old in good health and CMV-seronegative. The J gene is TRBJ1-5, the V gene TRBV19; 7 positions match TRBD1. The sample comprised PBMCs. The CDR3 sequence is CASSLPGQNNQPQHF. The CDR3 DNA follows: TGTGCCAGTAGTTTGCCGGGACAGAACAATCAGCCCCAGCATTTT.